A selection of T cell receptor beta chains follows, all from one sample in a study of T cell responses to AZD1222 COVID-19 vaccine. This table comes from immunoSEQ multiplex PCR, and its TCRdb copy is limited to in-frame clones, with some not included. The sample includes 95,000 to 150,000 clones, more than 80% of them seen just once. Sample: peripheral blood, taken on day 0 of AZD1222 vaccination. The source of these receptors is an adult in good health. Both conserved end residues are part of each CDR3. D genes are given only for firm matches. The listing skips clone size in some rows; elsewhere it reads once, few, many or a size class.

cdr3_nt cdr3_aa d_call j_call clone_size v_call
TGTGCCAGCAGTTTAGGCAGGGGATACGAGCAGTACTTC CASSLGRGYEQYF - TRBJ2-7 - TRBV28
TGTGCCAGCAGTACACTAGTTAACTACGAGCAGTACTTC CASSTLVNYEQYF - TRBJ2-7 - TRBV28
TGTGCCAGCAGACTTGGCCAAGATTATTCACCCCTCCACTTT CASRLGQDYSPLHF - TRBJ1-6 - TRBV7-2
TGTGCCAGCACCGAAGGAGGGAACACTGAAGCTTTCTTT CASTEGGNTEAFF - TRBJ1-1 - TRBV6-5
TGCAGCGTTGAAGAACGGGCGTCAGGAGGGGCCTTAGCCAAAAACATTCAGTACTTC CSVEERASGGALAKNIQYF - TRBJ2-4 once TRBV29-1
TGTGCCAGCAGCGTAGGTAGGGTCCCCTACGAGCAGTACTTC CASSVGRVPYEQYF - TRBJ2-7 many TRBV9
TGTGCCAGCAGCCCGGGGGACCTCGGCCCCGAGCAGTACTTC CASSPGDLGPEQYF - TRBJ2-7 - TRBV9
TGTGCCAGTAGCCCCGGGACAGGGGGCGACTATGGCTACACCTTC CASSPGTGGDYGYTF TRBD1 TRBJ1-2 - TRBV19
TGTGCCAGCAGGGGACCCGGTGGGGAGCTGTTTTTT CASRGPGGELFF - TRBJ2-2 - TRBV6-5
TGCGCCAGCAGCTTGGAGGCACAGGGAGCTTTCTTT CASSLEAQGAFF - TRBJ1-1 - TRBV5-1
TGTGCCAGCAGTGAGGCTAGCGAGGTCGGGGAGCTGTTTTTT CASSEASEVGELFF - TRBJ2-2 once TRBV6-4
TGCAGCGTTGGGGACCCCGAAGGGGGCCTTAACTATGGCTACACCTTC CSVGDPEGGLNYGYTF TRBD1 TRBJ1-2 - TRBV29-1
TGCGCCAGCAGTTGGACTAGCGGCTCCTACGAGCAGTACTTC CASSWTSGSYEQYF TRBD2 TRBJ2-7 - TRBV5-1
TGTGCCAGCAGTCAGGGGTTGGAGACCCAGTACTTC CASSQGLETQYF - TRBJ2-5 - TRBV6-5
TGTGCCAGCAGTTATCAGGGGATAGGAGCTTTCTTT CASSYQGIGAFF - TRBJ1-1 - TRBV6-6
TGTGCCAGCTTGCGCCGGGGGGATCGGGAGACCCAGTACTTC CASLRRGDRETQYF TRBD2 TRBJ2-5 - TRBV6-5
TGTGCCAGCAGCTTCCCCAATCCCCCCAATGAGCAGTTCTTC CASSFPNPPNEQFF - TRBJ2-1 - TRBV7-9
TGTGCCTGGAGTGTACCCCACTCAGGCCTTGAAAAACTGTTTTTT CAWSVPHSGLEKLFF - TRBJ1-4 - TRBV30
TGTGCCAGCAGCCCAAACTTGAACTATGGCTACACCTTC CASSPNLNYGYTF - TRBJ1-2 once TRBV14
TGTGCCAGCTCACCGGGTCTAGCGGGGGATAATGAGCAGTTCTTC CASSPGLAGDNEQFF TRBD2 TRBJ2-1 - TRBV18
TGTGCCAGCTCAGCCGACAGAACCGGGCCAGATACGCAGTATTTT CASSADRTGPDTQYF - TRBJ2-3 - TRBV18
TGTGCCCCCTGGGAAAATTGGAACGAAGATAGCAATCAGCCCCAGCATTTT CAPWENWNEDSNQPQHF - TRBJ1-5 - TRBV10-3
TGTGCCAGCAGTGAAGCTCCGGGGTCACGGGGTGAGCAGTTCTTC CASSEAPGSRGEQFF - TRBJ2-1 - TRBV6-1
TGTGCCACCAGCAGAAACAGGGTTAATTCACCCCTCCACTTT CATSRNRVNSPLHF - TRBJ1-6 - TRBV15
TGTGCCAGCAGTTTCGTATCCGGGGAGCTGTTTTTT CASSFVSGELFF - TRBJ2-2 - TRBV9
TGTGCCAGCAGTAAGGGGACCAGCGCGAATGAAAAACTGTTTTTT CASSKGTSANEKLFF - TRBJ1-4 - TRBV6-6
TGTGCCAGCAGCCCTCCCCAGCCAGGGGCCCTGAACACTGAAGCTTTCTTT CASSPPQPGALNTEAFF - TRBJ1-1 - TRBV21-1
TGTGCCAGCAAAGCAGGGACAGACACCCATAGCAATCAGCCCCAGCATTTT CASKAGTDTHSNQPQHF TRBD1 TRBJ1-5 - TRBV27
TGTGCCAGCAGCGGGCAGGGGGCTAGAAACACCATATATTTT CASSGQGARNTIYF TRBD1 TRBJ1-3 - TRBV6-5
TGTGCCAGCAGCTTCCCCCCCGACTTGAGCTCTGGAAACACCATATATTTT CASSFPPDLSSGNTIYF - TRBJ1-3 - TRBV7-8
TGTGCCAGCAGTCTTATGGCTGGCGGCACCTATAATTCACCCCTCCACTTT CASSLMAGGTYNSPLHF - TRBJ1-6 few TRBV7-8
TGTGCCATCCTCAGGACTAGCGGGAGTAGGAACGAGCAGTACTTC CAILRTSGSRNEQYF TRBD2 TRBJ2-7 - TRBV10-3
TGTGCCAGCTCACGCCGAGACAGTTCTCCCTTAAGGAACACTGAAGCTTTCTTT CASSRRDSSPLRNTEAFF - TRBJ1-1 - TRBV18
TGTGCCAGCAGTCCCGGACAGGGGGCCACAGATACGCAGTATTTT CASSPGQGATDTQYF TRBD1 TRBJ2-3 once TRBV9
TGTGCCAGCAGCCCTGGGTGGAAGATAGGGACAAACACTGAAGCTTTCTTT CASSPGWKIGTNTEAFF - TRBJ1-1 - TRBV9
TGTGCCAGCAGTTGGGACAGGGGGCTCTACGAGCAGTACTTC CASSWDRGLYEQYF TRBD1 TRBJ2-7 - TRBV2
TGCGCCAGCAGCCCCTCAAACAATCAGCCCCAGCATTTT CASSPSNNQPQHF - TRBJ1-5 - TRBV4-1
TGTGCCAGCAGTTTCCCGGGGAGGAACACTGAAGCTTTCTTT CASSFPGRNTEAFF - TRBJ1-1 - TRBV27
TGCGCCAGCAGCCAAGATGGGAGATCACCCCTCCACTTT CASSQDGRSPLHF - TRBJ1-6 - TRBV4-3
TGTGCCAGCAGTGACCGCCTCTCGAGTGAAAAACTGTTTTTT CASSDRLSSEKLFF - TRBJ1-4 - TRBV6-4
TGCGCCAGCAGCTTGACTAGCGGGGGAACCTACAATGAGCAGTTCTTC CASSLTSGGTYNEQFF TRBD2 TRBJ2-1 - TRBV5-1
TGCGCCAGCAGCATCGACAGGGGGCGGGCGGAGACCCAGTACTTC CASSIDRGRAETQYF TRBD1 TRBJ2-5 - TRBV4-1
TGTGCCAGCAGCCCCGGCTGGTTCAATGAGCAGTTCTTC CASSPGWFNEQFF - TRBJ2-1 few TRBV11-3